This T cell receptor (beta chain) was retrieved from a study of tumor-infiltrating lymphocytes in glioblastoma multiforme. Per the germline V gene, CDR1 is MDHEN and CDR2 is SYDVKM. The CDR3 has 14 residues. The germline V and J ends were trimmed by 11 bases and 14 bases, with 27 bases remaining between them. Three nested ARM-PCR rounds with V-beta and C-beta primers built TCRB libraries. Using its own MiXCR run on the multiplex PCR reads, TCRdb lists one record per CDR3 protein. The repertoire holds approximately 13,000 distinct CDR3 sequences, with roughly 70% as singletons. The chain joins TRBV28 to TRBJ1-4; TRBD1 is a possible D gene (6 bases). This TCR derives from a male donor with glioblastoma. Sequences were obtained from brain tumor tissue. The chain's CDR3 is CALRGGPVDEQLFF. In nucleotides, the CDR3 is TGTGCCTTACGGGGGGGGCCAGTGGATGAACAGCTGTTTTTT.